Below, 29 T cell receptor beta chains from the same sample are listed, as sequenced in a study of blood T cell repertoires in COVID-19. Produced via immunoSEQ multiplex PCR; TCRdb's table is partial and in-frame only. This sample has a few hundred thousand clones; around 87% occur once, and the top ten carry over 4%. The material sequenced was peripheral blood. Receptors originate from a woman between 55 and 75 years old with COVID-19, enrolled during active disease.

The count of this clone is one. The chain links TRBV30 to TRBJ1-1; a weak D match, TRBD1 (6 bases). V lost 0 bases and J lost 4, with 18 bases in between. This CDR3 spans 16 amino acids. Germline V gene sequence: CDR1 GTSNPN, CDR2 SVGIG (reference sequence). The DNA for the CDR3 is TGTGCCTGGAGTGTAAAAGGCCGCGACAGGAGCACTGAAGCTTTCTTT. This translates into CAWSVKGRDRSTEAFF. The full variable domain, in which reference TRBV30 and TRBJ1-1 provide the parts outside the CDR3, is SQTIHQWPATLVQPVGSPLSLECTVEGTSNPNLYWYRQAAGRGLQLLFYSVGIGQISSEVPQNLSASRPQDRQFILSSKKLLLSDSGFYLCAWSVKGRDRSTEAFFGQGTRLTVV.

V is TRBV9 and J is TRBJ1-3; tentative D call: TRBD1 (5 bases). This CDR3 is built from 18 residues. Deletions cut 4 bases from V and 3 bases from J, with 23 bases between. Germline CDR1 and CDR2: SGDLS and YYNGEE. The CDR3 loop is CASSPRVGGSSGGNTIYF. DNA for the CDR3: TGTGCCAGCAGCCCCCGAGTCGGGGGGTCCTCTGGTGGAAACACCATATATTTT. Looking up the rest from reference TRBV9 and TRBJ1-3 gives the full variable domain: DSGVTQTPKHLITATGQRVTLRCSPRSGDLSVYWYQQSLDQGLQFLIQYYNGEERAKGNILERFSAQQFPDLHSELNLSSLELGDSALYFCASSPRVGGSSGGNTIYFGEGSWLTVV.

The J gene is TRBJ1-5, the V gene TRBV5-6; TRBD1 might be the D (5 bases). The CDR3 consists of 15 residues. CDR1 and CDR2 (germline): SGHDT, YYEEEE. Trimming stripped 2 bases from V and 7 bases from J, with 16 bases between. CDR3 in amino acids: CASSFQGREEQPQHF. The CDR3, as DNA: TGTGCCAGCAGCTTCCAGGGCCGCGAGGAGCAGCCCCAGCATTTT.

V is TRBV14 and J is TRBJ1-1; the D is unclear. Germline V gene data show CDR1 as SGHDN and CDR2 as FVKESK. The CDR3 is 11 residues long. Trimming removed 1 base from V and 8 bases from J, with 5 bases in between. CDR3 coding DNA: TGTGCCAGCAGCCAAGGGCTCGAAGCTTTCTTT. This codes for CASSQGLEAFF.

The chain combines TRBV28 with TRBJ2-7, with TRBD2 matching 12 bases. The V gene's germline CDR1 is MDHEN and CDR2 SYDVKM. J was trimmed by 6 bases and V by 7 bases; bases with no gene match: 10. This CDR3 is 15 amino acids long. CDR3 sequence reads: CASTPRASGRGEQYF. As DNA, the CDR3 is TGTGCCAGCACCCCCCGGGCTAGCGGGAGGGGCGAGCAGTACTTC.

The chain couples TRBV18 to TRBJ2-1, with 13 bases matching TRBD2. Per the germline V gene, CDR1 is KGHSH and CDR2 is LQKENI. V lost 5 bases to trimming and J lost 5 bases; unmatched junction nucleotides: 12. This CDR3 spans 18 amino acids. Written as DNA, the CDR3 is TGTGCCAGCTCATTGACTAGCGGGAGGACGAAGTCCCACAATGAGCAGTTCTTC. Translated, it gives CASSLTSGRTKSHNEQFF.

This chain uses TRBV9 with TRBJ2-3, with 8 bases that match TRBD1. This CDR3 has 15 residues. The V and J ends lost 5 bases and 2 bases, in that order; junction bases with no gene match: 7. Germline V lookup: CDR1 SGDLS, CDR2 YYNGEE. CDR3 in amino acids: CASSDRTGTTDTQYF. The CDR3 DNA sequence: TGTGCCAGCAGTGACCGGACAGGGACCACAGATACGCAGTATTTT.

The J gene is TRBJ2-2, the V gene TRBV7-2; TRBD2 might be the D (6 bases). The germline CDR1 and CDR2 sequences are SGHTA and FQGNSA. The V and J ends lost 5 bases and 3 bases respectively, with 16 bases between them. This CDR3 spans 16 amino acids. The CDR3 loop is CASSHAGRGYTGELFF. The CDR3 nucleotides are TGTGCCAGCAGCCACGCCGGACGGGGGTACACCGGGGAGCTGTTTTTT.

The rearrangement uses TRBV28 and TRBJ1-3; TRBD1 agrees at 7 bases. CDR1 is MDHEN, CDR2 SYDVKM, per germline. The V and J ends lost 5 bases and 2 bases, in that order; junction bases with no gene match: 6. CDR3 length equals 15 residues. CDR3 nucleotide sequence: TGTGCCAGCAGTCCACCCGGGACAGCTGGAAACACCATATATTTT. Translated: CASSPPGTAGNTIYF.

The J gene is TRBJ2-2, the V gene TRBV27, with 8 positions matching TRBD1. V was pared by 10 bases and J by 1 base, with 5 bases of the junction left unmatched. The CDR3 totals 14 residues. Per the germline V gene, CDR1 is MNHEY and CDR2 is SMNVEV (reference sequence). DNA for the CDR3: TGTGCCACTACCGACAGGGGGAACACCGGGGAGCTGTTTTTT. The encoded protein is CATTDRGNTGELFF.

This chain joins TRBV18 and TRBJ2-5; D is possibly TRBD1 (6 bases). Germline CDR1 reads KGHSH; CDR2 reads LQKENI. V was clipped by 6 bases and J by 5 bases, with 13 bases between them. This CDR3 comprises 13 residues. The CDR3 sequence is CASSYRQDETQYF. The CDR3 bases are TGTGCCAGCTCTTATCGACAGGATGAGACCCAGTACTTC.

This chain connects TRBV10-3 to TRBJ2-7, with 9 positions matching TRBD1. Germline CDR1 reads ENHRY; CDR2 reads SYGVKD. The J segment lost 4 bases and the V segment lost 6 bases, leaving 13 bases of the junction unmatched. This CDR3 has 16 amino acids. The CDR3 is CAIRPHSGQGIYEQYF. CDR3 nucleotides: TGTGCCATCAGGCCACACTCGGGACAGGGTATATACGAGCAGTACTTC.

V gene TRBV14 combines with J gene TRBJ2-3, with 8 bases identical to TRBD1. The V gene end was trimmed by 1 base and the J gene end by 2 bases; junction bases not matched to a gene: 2. CDR1 SGHDN and CDR2 FVKESK come from the germline V gene. The CDR3 has 15 residues. CDR3 sequence reads: CASSQATGVTDTQYF. The CDR3 nucleotides are TGTGCCAGCAGCCAAGCGACAGGGGTCACAGATACGCAGTATTTT. The variable domain in full, completed from reference TRBV14 and TRBJ2-3, reads EAGVTQFPSHSVIEKGQTVTLRCDPISGHDNLYWYRRVMGKEIKFLLHFVKESKQDESGMPNNRFLAERTGGTYSTLKVQPAELEDSGVYFCASSQATGVTDTQYFGPGTRLTVL.

The chain recombines TRBV19 with TRBJ2-7, with TRBD2 matching 15 bases. Germline CDR1 reads LNHDA; CDR2 reads SQIVND (reference sequence). The V and J ends lost 5 bases and 5 bases, in that order; junction bases with no gene match: 7. The CDR3 length is 16 residues. CDR3 sequence reads: CASSGLAGGPRDEQYF. The CDR3 nucleotides are TGTGCCAGTAGTGGACTAGCGGGAGGGCCTAGGGACGAGCAGTACTTC.

This chain uses TRBV9 with TRBJ1-1; D is perhaps TRBD1 (6 bases). This CDR3 is 14 amino acids long. CDR1 SGDLS and CDR2 YYNGEE come from the germline V gene. Deletions cut 4 bases from V and 5 bases from J, with 15 bases between. The CDR3 here is CASSPGWGRTEAFF. The CDR3 DNA is TGTGCCAGCAGCCCCGGGTGGGGGCGAACTGAAGCTTTCTTT.

The J gene is TRBJ2-2, the V gene TRBV11-3; 10 bases are a match to TRBD2. With V trimmed by 1 base and J by 4 bases, 9 bases remained unmatched. Per germline, CDR1 SGHNT and CDR2 YENEEA. This CDR3 comprises 18 residues. The CDR3 DNA reads TGTGCCAGCAGCTTAGTTTGGGGACTAGCGTCGAGCACCGGGGAGCTGTTTTTT. Its protein is CASSLVWGLASSTGELFF.

V usage is TRBV4-1 and J usage is TRBJ2-1; TRBD2 might be the D (6 bases). Germline CDR1 and CDR2: MGHRA and YSYEKL. V lost 0 bases to trimming and J lost 7 bases, with 22 bases between them. The CDR3 is 18 amino acids. CDR3 loop: CASSQDRSGTTQLNEQFF. CDR3 coding DNA: TGCGCCAGCAGCCAAGATCGTAGCGGCACGACCCAATTAAATGAGCAGTTCTTC.

This clone appeared once. The chain couples TRBV3-1 (or the pseudogene TRBV3-2) to TRBJ2-5, with 9 bases identical to TRBD1. From germline, CDR1 is LGHDT and CDR2 YNNKEL (reference sequence). V lost 4 bases, J lost 7 bases, and 16 bases stayed unmatched. This CDR3 is built from 17 residues. The CDR3 DNA is TGTGCCAGCAGCCTTGGTTCGGACAGGGGCCCTACTGGGACCCAGTACTTC. Protein: CASSLGSDRGPTGTQYF.

The genes are TRBV24-1 and TRBJ2-1; 8 bases map to TRBD1. Per the germline V gene, CDR1 is KGHDR and CDR2 is SFDVKD. The CDR3 is 16 amino acids. J gave up 0 bases and V 5 bases, and 5 bases lay outside the gene matches. CDR3 bases: TGTGCCACCAGTGTTGGGACAGGACTCTCCTACAATGAGCAGTTCTTC. This translates into CATSVGTGLSYNEQFF.

V usage is TRBV7-9 and J usage is TRBJ2-6; 10 nucleotides line up with TRBD1. This CDR3 spans 16 amino acids. The ends lost 5 bases at V and 2 bases at J; junction bases unmatched: 3. Looked up from germline, CDR1 is SEHNR and CDR2 is FQNEAQ (reference sequence). The CDR3 coding sequence is TGTGCCAGCAGCACGACAGGGGGCGCTGGGGCCAACGTCCTGACTTTC. Protein product: CASSTTGGAGANVLTF. Full variable domain (remainder filled in from reference TRBV7-9 and TRBJ2-6): DTGVSQNPRHKITKRGQNVTFRCDPISEHNRLYWYRQTLGQGPEFLTYFQNEAQLEKSRLLSDRFSAERPKGSFSTLEIQRTEQGDSAMYLCASSTTGGAGANVLTFGAGSRLTVL.

The V and J genes are TRBV5-6 and TRBJ2-3, with 8 bases fitting TRBD2. The CDR3 is made up of 14 amino acids. The V segment lost 4 bases and the J segment 3 bases; nucleotides outside the gene matches: 4. The germline CDR1 and CDR2 sequences are SGHDT and YYEEEE. The CDR3 protein is CASSRGLATDTQYF. CDR3 coding DNA: TGTGCCAGCAGCCGTGGACTAGCAACAGATACGCAGTATTTT.

This chain connects TRBV18 to TRBJ1-1, with unresolved D. V lost 2 bases to trimming and J lost 3 bases, with 10 bases between them. Germline loops: CDR1 KGHSH, CDR2 LQKENI. This CDR3 comprises 14 residues. CDR3 in DNA: TGTGCCAGCTCACCAAAAGTAACTGACACTGAAGCTTTCTTT. This encodes CASSPKVTDTEAFF.

This chain joins TRBV6-5 and TRBJ2-3; 10 nucleotides align to TRBD1. J was trimmed by 6 bases and V by 7 bases; bases with no gene match: 10. Germline CDR1 reads MNHEY; CDR2 reads SVGAGI. CDR3 length: 15 residues. The CDR3 DNA reads as TGTGCCAGCATAAGGACAGGGGGTCGCATGGATACGCAGTATTTT. Its translation: CASIRTGGRMDTQYF.

The chain has TRBV7-9 and TRBJ2-1, with 11 nucleotides matching TRBD2. Trimming cost V 5 bases and J 4 bases; bases outside gene matches: 7. The V gene's germline CDR1 is SEHNR and CDR2 FQNEAQ (reference sequence). The CDR3 loop spans 16 amino acids. The CDR3 reads CASSPGLAERYNEQFF. CDR3 sequence (DNA): TGTGCCAGCAGCCCGGGACTAGCGGAGCGATACAATGAGCAGTTCTTC.

The chain is built from TRBV5-1 and TRBJ2-3; D is undetermined. This CDR3 has 15 residues. Germline CDR1 reads SGHRS; CDR2 reads YFSETQ. Trimming took off 2 bases at V and 0 bases at J, with 10 bases between the two ends. In nucleotides, the CDR3 is TGCGCCAGCAGCTTCCCGTCTTCTAGCACAGATACGCAGTATTTT. This codes for CASSFPSSSTDTQYF.

V is TRBV6-5 and J is TRBJ2-7; no definite D call. V was cut by 5 bases and J by 0 bases, with 8 bases left in between. From germline, CDR1 is MNHEY and CDR2 SVGAGI. This CDR3 spans 13 amino acids. The CDR3 region is CASSRLGSYEQYF. DNA of the CDR3: TGTGCCAGCAGTCGCCTAGGCTCCTACGAGCAGTACTTC.

The chain uses TRBV28 and TRBJ1-4; 9 bases are a match to TRBD1. Trimming at V came to 4 bases and at J to 8 bases, leaving 8 bases not matched to a gene. Germline loops: CDR1 MDHEN, CDR2 SYDVKM. This CDR3 is built from 15 residues. CDR3 amino acids: CASSCTGTGCEKLFF. CDR3 coding DNA: TGTGCCAGCAGTTGTACCGGGACAGGGTGCGAAAAACTGTTTTTT.

The J gene is TRBJ1-5, the V gene TRBV20-1, with D perhaps TRBD1 (5 bases). Germline values: CDR1 DFQATT, CDR2 SNEGSKA (reference sequence). The CDR3 is 16 amino acids. V was clipped by 3 bases and J by 3 bases, with 18 bases between them. This CDR3 is CSASFGSGGTNQPQHF. The CDR3 nucleotides are TGCAGTGCTAGTTTCGGGAGCGGAGGGACCAATCAGCCCCAGCATTTT.

The chain combines TRBV20-1 with TRBJ2-7, with 7 bases lining up with TRBD1. The CDR3 contains 11 residues. The germline gives CDR1 DFQATT, CDR2 SNEGSKA (reference sequence). J lost 7 bases, V lost 5 bases, and 5 bases had no gene match. The CDR3 reads CSAFTGVEQYF. The DNA for the CDR3 is TGCAGTGCTTTTACAGGGGTTGAGCAGTACTTC.